The clone carrying this T cell receptor beta chain has more than one count but fewer than ten. Its antigen remains unidentified. Template switching added a universal primer site, and cDNA bore unique molecular identifiers. TCRdb processed the 5' RACE reads anew with MiXCR; each CDR3 protein has one entry. The table includes some 300,000 distinct CDR3 sequences, around an eighth detected once. Germline CDR1 reads MNHEY; CDR2 reads SVGAGI. This CDR3 region has 14 residues. The ends were cut back, 0 bases at V and 3 bases at J, with 8 bases in the middle. These data come from a study of identical twins. Study-wide findings and caveats: In beta out-of-frame sequences, the excess sharing between twins was weaker.

This same sample was also taken into another study, of yellow fever vaccine responses in identical twins. Turning to that study: Reportedly, the T cell response mounted by twins to vaccine seemed partly convergent, partly personalized.

V gene TRBV6-5 combines with J gene TRBJ2-5; D is possibly TRBD2 (6 bases). The clonotype originates from a woman aged 18-29 years in good health. What was sequenced was CD8+ T cells sorted from blood. This CDR3 reads CASSYSGEEETQYF. CDR3 in DNA: TGTGCCAGCAGTTACTCCGGGGAGGAAGAGACCCAGTACTTC.